This entry lists 23 T cell receptor beta chains sequenced from one sample in a study of response to subunit inactivated influenza vaccine. A single record per CDR3 protein comes from TCRdb applying MiXCR to the RT-PCR reads. The table has approximately 480,000 distinct CDR3 sequences, approximately 11% seen once. Sequences were derived from PBMCs from blood, sampled more than 35 days after vaccination. The origin of the receptors is a man aged 50 to 59 who received an inactivated influenza vaccine.

This clonotype was detected only a few times. The chain couples TRBV6-6 to TRBJ2-1; D is uncertain. Trimming removed 0 bases from V and 8 bases from J, with 8 bases in between. Per germline, CDR1 MNHNY and CDR2 SVGAGI (reference sequence). This CDR3 is 13 amino acids long. The CDR3 bases are TGTGCCAGCAGTTACTCCCGGCGATATGAGCAGTTCTTC. Protein product: CASSYSRRYEQFF.

This clonotype was observed a handful of times. J is TRBJ1-5 and V is TRBV7-8, with 9 nucleotides matching TRBD1. Germline trimming cut 6 bases from V and 3 bases from J; bases unmatched to any gene: 6. CDR1 SGHVS and CDR2 FQNEAQ come from the germline V gene. The CDR3 is 15 amino acids. CDR3 protein: CASSRGTGHNQPQHF. As DNA, the CDR3 is TGTGCCAGCAGTCGGGGGACAGGGCACAATCAGCCCCAGCATTTT. The full variable domain, in which reference TRBV7-8 and TRBJ1-5 provide the parts outside the CDR3, is GAGVSQSPRYKVAKRGQDVALRCDPISGHVSLFWYQQALGQGPEFLTYFQNEAQLDKSGLPSDRFFAERPEGSVSTLKIQRTQQEDSAVYLCASSRGTGHNQPQHFGDGTRLSIL.

The sample holds many counts of this clonotype. The chain recombines TRBV7-3 with TRBJ2-1; unclear D gene. The CDR3 loop spans 15 amino acids. Trimming cost V 2 bases and J 6 bases, with 14 bases left between them. Germline V gene sequence: CDR1 SGHTA, CDR2 FQGTGA. The DNA for the CDR3 is TGTGCCAGCAGCTTAGGGCTCGGTCTACGCAATGAGCAGTTCTTC. Translated, it gives CASSLGLGLRNEQFF. The full variable domain, rest sourced from reference TRBV7-3 and TRBJ2-1, is GAGVSQTPSNKVTEKGKYVELRCDPISGHTALYWYRQSLGQGPEFLIYFQGTGAADDSGLPNDRFFAVRPEGSVSTLKIQRTERGDSAVYLCASSLGLGLRNEQFFGPGTRLTVL.

This clonotype has just a few counts. This chain joins TRBV5-6 and TRBJ2-3; 13 nucleotides agree with TRBD2. Trimming took 4 bases from V and 4 from J; bases not matched to a gene: 15. Per germline, CDR1 SGHDT and CDR2 YYEEEE. This CDR3 is built from 19 residues. CDR3 nucleotide sequence: TGTGCCAGCAGCCCACCACCGATTACTAGCGGGGGGGCCTCAGATACGCAGTATTTT. This translates into CASSPPPITSGGASDTQYF. The full variable domain, in which reference TRBV5-6 and TRBJ2-3 provide the parts outside the CDR3, is DAGVTQSPTHLIKTRGQQVTLRCSPKSGHDTVSWYQQALGQGPQFIFQYYEEEERQRGNFPDRFSGHQFPNYSSELNVNALLLGDSALYLCASSPPPITSGGASDTQYFGPGTRLTVL.

The chain carries TRBV5-1 and TRBJ2-5; a weak D match, TRBD1 (7 bases). The CDR3 loop spans 15 amino acids. In germline, CDR1 is SGHRS, CDR2 YFSETQ. The ends were cut back, 1 base at V and 4 bases at J, with 14 bases in the middle. The DNA for the CDR3 is TGCGCCAGCAGCTTGCTGACAGGGAGGCGAGAGACCCAGTACTTC. Translation: CASSLLTGRRETQYF.

V gene TRBV20-1 combines with J gene TRBJ2-5, with 9 bases aligning to TRBD1. With 5 bases clipped from V and 0 bases from J, the junction kept 10 bases outside the gene matches. This CDR3 is 16 amino acids long. Germline CDR1 and CDR2: DFQATT and SNEGSKA (reference sequence). The CDR3 region is CSAPGQGGWYQETQYF. For the CDR3, the DNA is TGCAGTGCTCCGGGACAGGGCGGTTGGTACCAAGAGACCCAGTACTTC.

In its sample, this clonotype was seen many times. The chain carries TRBV20-1 and TRBJ1-6, with 7 bases identical to TRBD1. In germline, CDR1 is DFQATT, CDR2 SNEGSKA (reference sequence). Trimming took 2 bases from V and 9 from J; bases not matched to a gene: 10. The CDR3 runs 15 residues. CDR3 sequence (DNA): TGCAGTGCTAGAAACCGGGACAGACGCGTTTCACCCCTCCACTTT. It codes for CSARNRDRRVSPLHF.

J is TRBJ2-1 and V is TRBV4-1; 14 bases are a match to TRBD2. V dropped 1 base and J dropped 10; count of bases not matched to a gene: 6. The CDR3 length is 16 residues. Per germline, CDR1 MGHRA and CDR2 YSYEKL. The CDR3 sequence is CASSQAGTSGRREQFF. CDR3 nucleotides: TGCGCCAGCAGCCAAGCCGGGACTAGCGGGAGAAGAGAGCAGTTCTTC.

This clonotype has a handful of counts. The chain employs TRBV3-1 and TRBJ2-7; TRBD1 matches 7 bases. Losses at the gene ends were 3 bases for V and 2 bases for J; bases not matched to a gene: 7. The CDR3 spans 15 residues. Germline lookup yields CDR1 LGHDT and CDR2 YNNKEL (reference sequence). The CDR3 DNA follows: TGTGCCAGCAGCCAGACCGGGACAGCCCCCTACGAGCAGTACTTC. Protein product: CASSQTGTAPYEQYF.

At least ten counts were recorded for this clonotype. V and J are TRBV12-3 or TRBV12-4 and TRBJ2-5; tentatively, D is TRBD1 (5 bases). V shed 6 bases and J shed 7 bases, with 18 bases lying between them. The length of the CDR3 is 14 residues. The CDR3 protein is CASRSRRAQGTQYF. Written as DNA, the CDR3 is TGTGCCAGCAGATCTCGACGGGCCCAGGGGACCCAGTACTTC.

This clonotype has more than one count but fewer than ten. The rearrangement uses TRBV5-1 and TRBJ1-2; the D gene is possibly TRBD1 (5 bases). Germline lookup yields CDR1 SGHRS and CDR2 YFSETQ. The CDR3 runs to 12 residues. Deletions cut 4 bases from V and 7 bases from J, with 11 bases between. CDR3 protein: CASSPGGSGYTF. The CDR3 DNA follows: TGCGCCAGCAGCCCCGGGGGGTCTGGCTACACCTTC.

This chain joins TRBV5-6 and TRBJ2-3, with 8 nucleotides matching TRBD2. Germline CDR1 and CDR2: SGHDT and YYEEEE. The CDR3 sequence is 19 residues long. The V gene end was trimmed by 1 base and the J gene end by 6 bases; junction bases not matched to a gene: 19. This CDR3 reads CASSLLFHSTGGEIDTQYF. The CDR3 nucleotides are TGTGCCAGCAGCTTGCTATTCCACTCAACGGGAGGGGAAATTGATACGCAGTATTTT.

This clonotype was recorded a few times. The rearrangement links TRBV10-3 to TRBJ2-5; TRBD1 matches 7 bases. The CDR3 contains 14 residues. The junction had 9 bases not matched to a gene; V was cut back by 10 bases and J by 1 base. Per the germline V gene, CDR1 is ENHRY and CDR2 is SYGVKD. Here the CDR3 reads CASQGQLVQETQYF. In DNA form, the CDR3 reads TGTGCCAGCCAGGGACAGCTGGTCCAAGAGACCCAGTACTTC.

This chain links TRBV7-2 with TRBJ2-5, with TRBD2 matching 11 bases. This CDR3 comprises 15 residues. Losses at the gene ends were 5 bases for V and 13 bases for J; bases not matched to a gene: 15. Looked up from germline, CDR1 is SGHTA and CDR2 is FQGNSA. CDR3 amino acids: CASSPLAGTSGLTYF. CDR3 bases: TGTGCCAGCAGCCCCCTCGCCGGGACTAGCGGCTTAACGTACTTC.

This clonotype has more than one count but fewer than ten. The V gene is TRBV20-1, the J gene TRBJ2-1, with 8 positions matching TRBD1. V shed 6 bases, J shed 8 bases, and the junction held 9 bases outside the gene matches. In germline, CDR1 is DFQATT, CDR2 SNEGSKA (reference sequence). The CDR3 extends over 13 amino acids. The CDR3 sequence: CSASTGTGDEQFF. As DNA, the CDR3 is TGCAGTGCCAGTACCGGGACAGGTGATGAGCAGTTCTTC.

Many counts were recorded for this clonotype. V and J are TRBV13 and TRBJ2-2, with unresolved D. Between the trimmed V and J ends, which lost 5 bases and 6 bases, there was a span of 4 bases. The CDR3 spans 11 residues. CDR1 is PRHDT, CDR2 FYEKMQ, per germline (reference sequence). CDR3 sequence: CASSNPGELFF. As DNA, the CDR3 is TGTGCCAGCAGCAACCCCGGGGAGCTGTTTTTT.

This clonotype was counted a few times. The V gene is TRBV2, the J gene TRBJ2-7, with D maybe TRBD2 (6 bases). With 7 bases removed from V and 6 bases from J, the gap between germline ends came to 16 bases. There are 13 residues in the CDR3. The germline V gene has CDR1 SNHLY and CDR2 FYNNEI. The CDR3 reads CASTTGTSPEQYF. CDR3 DNA: TGTGCCAGCACTACCGGGACTTCCCCCGAGCAGTACTTC.

The CDR3 loop reads CASSSRDSHSYEQYF. Written as DNA, the CDR3 is TGTGCCAGCAGTTCCCGGGACAGCCATTCCTACGAGCAGTACTTC. The chain combines TRBV12-3 or TRBV12-4 with TRBJ2-7; 7 positions agree with TRBD1. Trimming removed 4 bases from V and 1 base from J; junction bases left unmatched: 7. This CDR3 region has 15 residues.

The rearrangement uses TRBV9 and TRBJ2-1; D not certain. The CDR3 is 13 amino acids. Between the trimmed V and J ends, which lost 1 base and 6 bases, there was a span of 8 bases. CDR1 SGDLS and CDR2 YYNGEE come from the germline V gene. The CDR3 sequence is CASSVSGRNEQFF. The CDR3 region has the DNA TGTGCCAGCAGCGTATCCGGGCGCAATGAGCAGTTCTTC.

This clonotype was counted a single time. V usage is TRBV3-1 and J usage is TRBJ2-5; D is uncertain. V was pared by 4 bases and J by 6 bases, with 9 bases between. The CDR3 extends over 12 amino acids. Per germline, CDR1 LGHDT and CDR2 YNNKEL (reference sequence). The CDR3 nucleotides read TGTGCCAGCAGCCCCTCAATGAAGACCCAGTACTTC. It codes for CASSPSMKTQYF.

There are a few counts of this clonotype. The chain uses TRBV5-1 and TRBJ1-6, with 9 bases aligning to TRBD1. J gave up 10 bases and V 5 bases, and 7 bases lay outside the gene matches. This CDR3 has 14 residues. Germline V gene lookup returns CDR1 SGHRS and CDR2 YFSETQ. This chain's CDR3 is CASRRDREGSPLHF. The CDR3 DNA reads TGCGCCAGCAGGCGGGACAGGGAGGGATCACCCCTCCACTTT.

The rearrangement uses TRBV7-2 and TRBJ2-1; 7 bases fit TRBD1. With 5 bases clipped from V and 0 bases from J, the junction kept 7 bases outside the gene matches. The CDR3 has 16 residues. Per germline, CDR1 SGHTA and CDR2 FQGNSA. For the CDR3, the DNA is TGTGCCAGCAGCCACCCCCCAGGGGGCTCCTACAATGAGCAGTTCTTC. This codes for CASSHPPGGSYNEQFF.

At least ten counts were recorded for this clonotype. V gene TRBV9 combines with J gene TRBJ2-3; no definite D call. The germline V gene has CDR1 SGDLS and CDR2 YYNGEE. The CDR3 loop spans 11 amino acids. V shed 0 bases and J shed 6 bases, with 2 bases lying between them. The CDR3 region has the DNA TGTGCCAGCAGCGTAGGGGATACGCAGTATTTT. Translating it yields CASSVGDTQYF.